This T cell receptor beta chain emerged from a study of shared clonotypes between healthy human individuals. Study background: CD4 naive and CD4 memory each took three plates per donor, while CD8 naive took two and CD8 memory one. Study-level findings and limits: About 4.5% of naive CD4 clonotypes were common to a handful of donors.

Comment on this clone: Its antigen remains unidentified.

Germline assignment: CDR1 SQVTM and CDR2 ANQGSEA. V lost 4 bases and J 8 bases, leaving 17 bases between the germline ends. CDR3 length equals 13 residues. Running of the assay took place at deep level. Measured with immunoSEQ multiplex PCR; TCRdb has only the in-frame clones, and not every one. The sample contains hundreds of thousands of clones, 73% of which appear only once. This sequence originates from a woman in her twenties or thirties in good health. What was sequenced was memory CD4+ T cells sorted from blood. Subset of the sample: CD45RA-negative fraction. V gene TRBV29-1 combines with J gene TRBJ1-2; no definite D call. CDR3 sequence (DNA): TGCAGCGTTGCTACAGACCCCTCCGCGGGCTACACCTTC. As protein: CSVATDPSAGYTF.